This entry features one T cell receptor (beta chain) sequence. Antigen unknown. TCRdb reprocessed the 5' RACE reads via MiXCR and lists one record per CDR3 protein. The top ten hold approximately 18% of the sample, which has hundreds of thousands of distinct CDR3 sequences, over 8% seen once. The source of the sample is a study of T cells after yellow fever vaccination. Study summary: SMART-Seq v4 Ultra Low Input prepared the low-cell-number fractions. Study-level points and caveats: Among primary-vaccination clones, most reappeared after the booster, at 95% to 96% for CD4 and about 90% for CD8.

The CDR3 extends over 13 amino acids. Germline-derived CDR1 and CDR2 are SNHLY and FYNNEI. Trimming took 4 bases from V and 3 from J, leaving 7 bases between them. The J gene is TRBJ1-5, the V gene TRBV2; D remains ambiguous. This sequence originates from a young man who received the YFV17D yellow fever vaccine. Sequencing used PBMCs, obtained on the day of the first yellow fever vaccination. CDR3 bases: TGTGCCAGCAGTGGGCAGTCCAATCAGCCCCAGCATTTT. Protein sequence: CASSGQSNQPQHF.